This is a list of T cell receptor beta chains from one sample in a study of blood T cell repertoires in COVID-19. This table comes from immunoSEQ multiplex PCR, and its TCRdb copy is limited to in-frame clones, with some not included. The sample includes 140,000 to 150,000 clones, around 81% of them seen just once. The sequenced sample consisted of peripheral blood. These receptors were obtained from a human donor in a cohort sampled during active COVID-19. CDR3s include the opening cysteine and the closing phenylalanine or tryptophan. Fields, in order: D gene, clone size, CDR3 length, V gene, J gene, CDR3 DNA, CDR3 protein. The D gene is left open where the match is weak. The size entry is marked missing in some rows and otherwise reads once, few, many or a size class.

D gene: TRBD1
clone size: once
CDR3 length: 12
V gene: TRBV27
J gene: TRBJ1-2
CDR3 DNA: TGTGCCAGCAGTATGGACAGGTTTGGCTACACCTTC
CDR3 protein: CASSMDRFGYTF

D gene: NA
clone size: NA
CDR3 length: 13
V gene: TRBV6-2/TRBV6-3
J gene: TRBJ1-1
CDR3 DNA: TGTGCCAGCAGTTACGTGGGGGGAGTCGGAGCTTTCTTT
CDR3 protein: CASSYVGGVGAFF

D gene: NA
clone size: NA
CDR3 length: 13
V gene: TRBV28
J gene: TRBJ1-1
CDR3 DNA: TGTGCCAGCAGTTTGTTAGAAAACACTGAAGCTTTCTTT
CDR3 protein: CASSLLENTEAFF

D gene: TRBD1
clone size: NA
CDR3 length: 16
V gene: TRBV27
J gene: TRBJ1-1
CDR3 DNA: TGTGCCAGCAGTTTAGACAGGGGGCGCGGGGGCACTGAAGCTTTCTTT
CDR3 protein: CASSLDRGRGGTEAFF

D gene: NA
clone size: few
CDR3 length: 16
V gene: TRBV28
J gene: TRBJ1-1
CDR3 DNA: TGTGCCAGCAGTTCCTTAATTCGGACAGTGAACACTGAAGCTTTCTTT
CDR3 protein: CASSSLIRTVNTEAFF

D gene: TRBD1
clone size: NA
CDR3 length: 13
V gene: TRBV19
J gene: TRBJ1-2
CDR3 DNA: TGTGCCAGTACCCCGGACAGGGTGAGTGGCTACACCTTC
CDR3 protein: CASTPDRVSGYTF

D gene: NA
clone size: NA
CDR3 length: 16
V gene: TRBV18
J gene: TRBJ1-4
CDR3 DNA: TGTGCCAGCTCACTAAGCCCAGGGACAACTAATGAAAAACTGTTTTTT
CDR3 protein: CASSLSPGTTNEKLFF

D gene: NA
clone size: NA
CDR3 length: 13
V gene: TRBV21-1
J gene: TRBJ2-7
CDR3 DNA: TGTGCCAGCAGCAAAGAGCAGGGGGGCGAGCAGTACTTC
CDR3 protein: CASSKEQGGEQYF

D gene: TRBD2
clone size: NA
CDR3 length: 16
V gene: TRBV28
J gene: TRBJ2-1
CDR3 DNA: TGTGCCAGCAGTCCGGCGGGGGTCCCCGGCAATCATGAGCAGTTCTTC
CDR3 protein: CASSPAGVPGNHEQFF

D gene: TRBD2
clone size: NA
CDR3 length: 16
V gene: TRBV9
J gene: TRBJ2-7
CDR3 DNA: TGTGCCAGCAGCGTAGCCGCCAGCGGGAGCTCCTACGAGCAGTACTTC
CDR3 protein: CASSVAASGSSYEQYF

D gene: NA
clone size: NA
CDR3 length: 11
V gene: TRBV11-2
J gene: TRBJ1-2
CDR3 DNA: TGTGCCAGCCGAACAGGGTATGGCTACACCTTC
CDR3 protein: CASRTGYGYTF

D gene: NA
clone size: few
CDR3 length: 13
V gene: TRBV7-2
J gene: TRBJ2-1
CDR3 DNA: TGTGCCAGCAGCTTAAAGAGGGAGAATGAGCAGTTCTTC
CDR3 protein: CASSLKRENEQFF

D gene: TRBD1
clone size: NA
CDR3 length: 14
V gene: TRBV27
J gene: TRBJ2-1
CDR3 DNA: TGTGCCAGCAGTCGGGCAGGGGGCTACACTGAGCAGTTCTTC
CDR3 protein: CASSRAGGYTEQFF

D gene: TRBD2
clone size: few
CDR3 length: 16
V gene: TRBV29-1
J gene: TRBJ2-1
CDR3 DNA: TGCAGCGTTGACCGAACCGGCGGGGGGGCCCCCAATGAGCAGTTCTTC
CDR3 protein: CSVDRTGGGAPNEQFF

D gene: NA
clone size: NA
CDR3 length: 15
V gene: TRBV7-3
J gene: TRBJ2-6
CDR3 DNA: TGTGCCAGCAGCATCGGAGACTCTGGGGCCAACGTCCTGACTTTC
CDR3 protein: CASSIGDSGANVLTF

D gene: TRBD1
clone size: NA
CDR3 length: 16
V gene: TRBV28
J gene: TRBJ1-2
CDR3 DNA: TGTGCCAGCAGCCCCCGACAGGGAAGGGGAGGCTATGGCTACACCTTC
CDR3 protein: CASSPRQGRGGYGYTF

D gene: NA
clone size: few
CDR3 length: 15
V gene: TRBV4-2
J gene: TRBJ2-1
CDR3 DNA: TGTGCCAGCAGCCAAGAATCCTTACGGGTGAATGAGCAGTTCTTC
CDR3 protein: CASSQESLRVNEQFF

D gene: TRBD1
clone size: NA
CDR3 length: 19
V gene: TRBV7-9
J gene: TRBJ2-6
CDR3 DNA: TGTGCCAGCAGCTTATTGGGGCCGGGACAGAGCTCTGGGGCCAACGTCCTGACTTTC
CDR3 protein: CASSLLGPGQSSGANVLTF

D gene: TRBD1
clone size: NA
CDR3 length: 15
V gene: TRBV7-8
J gene: TRBJ1-1
CDR3 DNA: TGTGCCAGCAGCTTAGAGGGGACAGTGATGACTGAAGCTTTCTTT
CDR3 protein: CASSLEGTVMTEAFF

D gene: TRBD1
clone size: many
CDR3 length: 16
V gene: TRBV4-3
J gene: TRBJ1-4
CDR3 DNA: TGCGCCAGCAGCCCAGGGGGGACAGGTTTTAATGAAAAACTGTTTTTT
CDR3 protein: CASSPGGTGFNEKLFF

D gene: NA
clone size: NA
CDR3 length: 11
V gene: TRBV20-1
J gene: TRBJ1-2
CDR3 DNA: TGCAGTGCCGACAGGTTAGCTGGCTACACCTTC
CDR3 protein: CSADRLAGYTF

D gene: TRBD1
clone size: NA
CDR3 length: 12
V gene: TRBV7-2
J gene: TRBJ2-7
CDR3 DNA: TGTGCCAGCAGTAAACAGGGGTACGAGCAGTACTTC
CDR3 protein: CASSKQGYEQYF

D gene: NA
clone size: NA
CDR3 length: 14
V gene: TRBV19
J gene: TRBJ1-2
CDR3 DNA: TGTGCCAGTAGTATGGCAGGAAACGACTATGGCTACACCTTC
CDR3 protein: CASSMAGNDYGYTF

D gene: NA
clone size: NA
CDR3 length: 17
V gene: TRBV7-9
J gene: TRBJ2-3
CDR3 DNA: TGTGCCAGCAGGAGACCAGGGCTTTCCCCTTTCACAGATACGCAGTATTTT
CDR3 protein: CASRRPGLSPFTDTQYF

D gene: NA
clone size: NA
CDR3 length: 15
V gene: TRBV9
J gene: TRBJ1-2
CDR3 DNA: TGTGCCAGCAGCGCGACTACAGGGATTAACTATGGCTACACCTTC
CDR3 protein: CASSATTGINYGYTF